This T cell receptor (beta chain) derives from a study of CD8 T cells in Susac syndrome. This clonotype was detected only a few times. The antigen is unknown. An amount of RNA that ranged from about 0.45 to 1 ug was reverse transcribed with random hexamers. Coverage of TCR beta CDR3 amplification by immunoSEQ multiplex PCR extended to 54 Vbeta and 13 Jbeta. Each CDR3 protein is one row after TCRdb ran MiXCR on the immunoSEQ multiplex PCR reads. The sample shows around 80,000 distinct CDR3 sequences, roughly 92% of them seen only once. The authors negatively isolated CD8+ and CD4+ T cells and FACS-enriched TEMRA cells. The CDR3 is 15 amino acids. Trimming removed 1 base from V and 8 bases from J; junction bases left unmatched: 6. Germline V gives CDR1 LGHDT, CDR2 YNNKEL (reference sequence). Findings and limits, study-wide: It was acknowledged in the study that the number of individuals who were included in its TCR sequencing and HLA analysis was relatively small. Across the total CD8+ repertoires, roughly 17 Susac-specific public clones were found. The CD8+ TEMRA repertoires yielded about 5 such clones.

The rearrangement joins TRBV3-1 to TRBJ2-1; 9 nucleotides match TRBD1. This TCR was sampled from a human donor with Susac syndrome. Specimen: CD8+ T cells from PBMCs. The CDR3 sequence is CASSQVGQGRDEQFF. CDR3 DNA sequence: TGTGCCAGCAGCCAAGTGGGACAGGGAAGAGATGAGCAGTTCTTC.